The T cell receptor beta chain described here comes from a study of T cells in Graves' hyperthyroidism and ophthalmopathy. The CDR3 regions of TCR beta were amplified from RNA transcripts. Primed by the HTBI set, a first-round RT-PCR was run on the TCR CDR3. From the multiplex PCR reads, TCRdb called clonotypes with MiXCR, one entry per CDR3 protein. The table lists 300,000 to 350,000 distinct CDR3 sequences, around a fifth of them singletons, with roughly 52% in the top ten. This sequence originates from a woman aged 50 to 60 with Graves' hyperthyroidism. Sample: blood.

CDR3 DNA sequence: TGTGCCAGCAGCCAGAATCCGGGACAGGGAACATATGGCTACACCTTC. Its protein is CASSQNPGQGTYGYTF. The chain uses TRBV14 and TRBJ1-2; 9 bases align to TRBD1. The CDR3 totals 16 residues. V shed 3 bases, J shed 5 bases, and the junction held 10 bases outside the gene matches. Per germline, CDR1 SGHDN and CDR2 FVKESK.